This T cell receptor beta chain was profiled in a study of alternative splicing in chronic myeloid leukemia remission (dated by TCRdb to about 2020). For the wider study: Remission specimens from the trials were collected at major or complete molecular response, at 12 or 24 months of TKI therapy. RNA sequencing was used to profile peripheral blood obtained from chronic-phase CML patients at diagnosis and at remission, and the resulting profiles were compared with those of healthy donors. The RESIST (imatinib), ENESTxtnd (nilotinib) and PINNACLE (nilotinib plus pegylated interferon) trials supplied eight or nine diagnostic specimens along with matched remission specimens. Median ages were 54 years at diagnosis, roughly 56 at remission and less than 40 for healthy controls. Total leukocytes from peripheral blood collected in EDTA were used as the trial diagnostic specimens. Nine CML samples, seven diagnostic and two matched remission, were obtained from the French Persistem study. Female/male counts were 11/5 for diagnosis samples, 8/3 for remission samples and 2/4 for controls. Total RNA was extracted with Trizol from peripheral blood mononuclear cells of diagnosis, remission and control samples. Paper-wide results and their limitations: Blood cell composition differed strongly by timepoint, shifting from myeloid progenitor enrichment at diagnosis to mature lymphoid enrichment at remission. At remission, blood cell composition was reshaped to resemble that of the lymphoid cell-enriched normal controls.

This clonotype was detected once. Its cognate antigen has yet to be identified. CDR1 and CDR2 were assigned from the germline V gene as SGHAT and FQNNGV. The CDR3 numbers 14 residues from cysteine through phenylalanine. The protein alone is recorded here. The library was built by means of bulk RNA-seq. The TruSeq Stranded RNA sample prep kit was used to generate libraries of poly-A-enriched mRNA from an input of 0.8 to 1 ug total RNA. Each sample was sequenced in triplicate using paired-end sequencing on a HiSeq 2500. Each mate in the RNA-seq data had a read length of 125 nucleotides. The original methods were these. After trimming, reads were aligned to hg38 using STAR v2.7, and quality control was handled by FASTQC, RSeQC and multiqc. Salmon 0.14.1 was used to quantify gene expression levels as transcripts per million (TPM). The results of principal component analysis suggested that neither trial, library batch, sequencing batch, treatment regimen nor sex drove the transcriptomic profiles. TCRdb reprocessed the reads, so every CDR3 protein sequence counts as one entry and DNA is not shown. Here the V and J calls rest on TCRdb's processing, not on the authors' analysis. For this sample there are around 300 distinct CDR3 sequences; approximately 90% appear just once. Jointly, the top ten make up around 25% of the sample.

This specimen's time point label, interpreted: major or complete molecular response after front-line TKI therapy. The patient cohort comprised more than 15 CML patients, with matched post-remission samples retrieved for a subset of them. This sequence was found in an adult with chronic myeloid leukemia. Rearrangement joined TRBV11-2 to TRBJ1-1. Specimen: PBMCs or total blood leukocytes (not recorded which), collected during remission. CDR3 region: CASSLRAGGTEAFF.